This T cell receptor (beta chain) was found in a study of shared clonotypes between healthy human individuals. It was roughly 210 ng DNA, around 33,000 T cell genomes, that sorted-subset replicate PCRs used. Original methodology: ImmunoSEQ output held junction-only sequences without quality scores, so filtering differed. The method was immunoSEQ multiplex PCR; TCRdb's version includes in-frame clones alone and lacks a portion of them. V and J calls and clone size are as listed in that table; D and trimming were resolved from the DNA. The sample includes over 2 million clones, approximately 95% of them seen just once. Every donor was a Caucasian adult from Nashville, Tennessee. Sequencing was carried out using naive CD4+ T cells sorted from blood. Subset described: CD45RA+ positively selected. This TCR derives from a man aged 18 to 29 in good health.

This chain's CDR3 is CASSQDRDTDTQYF. The CDR3 DNA sequence: TGTGCCAGCTCACAGGACAGGGATACAGATACGCAGTATTTT. The chain couples TRBV18 to TRBJ2-3; 8 bases fit TRBD1. The CDR3 sequence is 14 residues long. Germline lookup yields CDR1 KGHSH and CDR2 LQKENI. The junction had 3 bases not matched to a gene; V was cut back by 4 bases and J by 3 bases.